The rows below give T cell receptor beta chains drawn from one sample of a study of neurological immune-mediated disorders. Via MiXCR, TCRdb re-called the 5' RACE reads, giving one row per CDR3 protein. This table holds 25,000 to 35,000 distinct CDR3 sequences, about 3.5% found once. Sequenced sample: PBMCs. The origin of the receptors is a woman aged 25 to 45 with multiple sclerosis. CDR3s include the opening cysteine and the closing phenylalanine or tryptophan. A D gene is named only where the DNA matches it firmly. Size is omitted from some rows. Given values are once, few, many or a class for expanded clones.

many,TRBJ2-2,TRBD2,TRBV7-9,CASSSGGAGELFF,TGTGCCAGCAGCTCGGGGGGAGCCGGGGAGCTGTTTTTT
many,TRBJ1-5,.,TRBV20-1,CSARENRLSNQPQNF,TGCAGTGCTAGAGAGAACAGACTTAGCAATCAGCCCCAGAATTTT
many,TRBJ2-5,.,TRBV20-1,CSALVGGRQETQYF,TGCAGTGCCCTAGTCGGGGGCCGACAAGAGACCCAGTACTTC
many,TRBJ1-6,.,TRBV7-3,CASSLMGPNSPLNF,TGTGCCAGCAGCTTAATGGGGCCGAATTCACCCCTCAACTTT
many,TRBJ2-6,.,TRBV5-1,CASSRDGKSSGANVLTF,TGCGCCAGCTCCCGGGACGGCAAGAGCTCTGGGGCCAACGTCCTGACTTTC
many,TRBJ2-1,.,TRBV6-2/TRBV6-3,CASSRRAAPFYNEQFF,TGTGCCAGCAGCCGAAGAGCGGCACCCTTTTACAATGAGCAGTTCTTC
many,TRBJ1-1,.,TRBV7-9,CASSLGPTTEAFF,TGTGCCAGCAGCCTCGGGCCTACCACTGAAGCTTTCTTT
many,TRBJ2-1,TRBD1,TRBV20-1,CSARKFGTGPHEQFF,TGCAGTGCTAGGAAATTTGGGACAGGCCCCCATGAGCAGTTCTTC
many,TRBJ2-7,.,TRBV12-3/TRBV12-4,CASSPGTAPYEQYF,TGTGCCAGCAGCCCAGGGACCGCCCCCTACGAGCAGTACTTC
many,TRBJ2-2,.,TRBV7-2,CASSGGGRTGELFF,TGTGCCAGCAGTGGAGGGGGTCGCACCGGGGAGCTGTTTTTT
few,TRBJ2-3,TRBD1,TRBV7-7,CASSATGTDTDTQYF,TGTGCCAGCAGCGCAACCGGGACAGACACAGATACGCAGTATTTT
many,TRBJ2-3,.,TRBV6-4,CASSDFSQGEGTDTQYF,TGTGCCAGCAGTGACTTTTCCCAGGGGGAGGGCACAGATACGCAGTATTTT
many,TRBJ2-3,.,TRBV29-1,CSVVRFTDTQYF,TGCAGCGTTGTCAGATTCACAGATACGCAGTATTTT
many,TRBJ1-2,.,TRBV6-2/TRBV6-3,CASSYPQGYGYTF,TGTGCCAGCAGTTACCCGCAGGGGTATGGCTACACCTTC
many,TRBJ1-6,.,TRBV5-1,CASRSGTLNSPLHF,TGCGCCAGCAGATCCGGGACCCTAAATTCACCCCTCCACTTT
.,TRBJ1-5,.,TRBV21-1,CASSPDEISGWQPQHF,TGTGCCAGCAGCCCCGACGAAATAAGTGGGTGGCAGCCCCAGCATTTT
many,TRBJ1-2,TRBD1,TRBV7-2,CASSLVGQSNYGYTF,TGTGCCAGCAGCTTAGTGGGACAGAGTAACTATGGCTACACCTTC
many,TRBJ1-5,.,TRBV5-1,CASSPGPEGGNQPQHF,TGCGCCAGCAGCCCGGGACCCGAAGGGGGCAATCAGCCCCAGCATTTT
many,TRBJ1-4,.,TRBV7-9,CASSPGANEKLFF,TGTGCCAGCAGCCCTGGGGCGAACGAAAAACTGTTTTTT
many,TRBJ2-1,TRBD2,TRBV5-1,CASSLGTSSYNEQFF,TGCGCCAGCAGCTTGGGGACTAGCAGTTACAATGAGCAGTTCTTC
many,TRBJ1-2,TRBD1,TRBV29-1,CSVLAFGDRRGENGYTF,TGCAGCGTACTCGCTTTTGGGGACAGAAGAGGGGAAAATGGCTACACCTTC
many,TRBJ2-7,.,TRBV6-6,CASSYNGDRGEQYF,TGTGCCAGCAGTTACAACGGGGATAGGGGCGAGCAGTACTTC
many,TRBJ2-3,TRBD2,TRBV5-6,CASSPGLAGTDTQYF,TGTGCCAGCAGCCCGGGACTAGCGGGCACAGATACGCAGTATTTT
many,TRBJ2-7,TRBD1,TRBV20-1,CSARGGQGREQYF,TGCAGTGCTAGAGGGGGACAGGGGCGCGAGCAGTACTTC
many,TRBJ2-7,.,TRBV7-6,CASSLGPGSYEQYF,TGTGCCAGCAGCTTAGGCCCGGGGTCCTACGAGCAGTACTTC
many,TRBJ2-1,TRBD1,TRBV7-2,CASSLRDRAVLLYNEQFF,TGTGCCAGCAGCTTAAGGGACAGGGCTGTGCTTCTTTACAATGAGCAGTTCTTC
many,TRBJ2-3,TRBD2,TRBV9,CASSVASGANTQYF,TGTGCCAGCAGCGTAGCTAGCGGCGCCAATACGCAGTATTTT
many,TRBJ2-7,TRBD2,TRBV7-8,CASGTRLAVNEQYF,TGTGCCAGCGGGACAAGACTAGCGGTTAACGAGCAGTACTTC
many,TRBJ2-7,.,TRBV20-1,CSATIGTYEQYF,TGCAGTGCTACCATCGGAACCTACGAGCAGTACTTC
many,TRBJ1-4,TRBD1,TRBV20-1,CSARQGAYEKLFF,TGCAGTGCTCGACAGGGGGCGTATGAAAAACTGTTTTTT
many,TRBJ2-7,.,TRBV5-1,CASSLRGYEQYF,TGCGCCAGCAGCCTACGGGGTTACGAGCAGTACTTC
many,TRBJ1-5,TRBD1,TRBV28,CASRIGQGGYQPQHF,TGTGCCAGCAGAATAGGACAGGGGGGGTATCAGCCCCAGCATTTT
many,TRBJ2-5,.,TRBV6-1,CASSEIAGIEETQYF,TGTGCCAGCAGTGAAATCGCAGGGATAGAGGAGACCCAGTACTTC